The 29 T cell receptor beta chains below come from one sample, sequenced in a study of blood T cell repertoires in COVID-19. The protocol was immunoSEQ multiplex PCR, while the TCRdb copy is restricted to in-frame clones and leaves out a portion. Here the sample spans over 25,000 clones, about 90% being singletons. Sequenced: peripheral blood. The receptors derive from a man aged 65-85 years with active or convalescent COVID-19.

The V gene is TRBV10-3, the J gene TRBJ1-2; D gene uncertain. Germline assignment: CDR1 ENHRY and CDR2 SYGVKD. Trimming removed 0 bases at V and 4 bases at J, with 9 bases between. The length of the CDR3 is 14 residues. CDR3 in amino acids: CAISESGSFYGYTF. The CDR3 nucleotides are TGTGCCATCAGTGAGTCGGGTAGCTTCTATGGCTACACCTTC.

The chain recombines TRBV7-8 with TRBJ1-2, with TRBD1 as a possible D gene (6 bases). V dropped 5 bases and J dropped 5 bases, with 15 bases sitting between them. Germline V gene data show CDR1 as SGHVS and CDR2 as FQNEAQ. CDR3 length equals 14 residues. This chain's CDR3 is CASSRDRLLYGYTF. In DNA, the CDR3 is TGTGCCAGCAGCCGAGACAGGTTACTATATGGCTACACCTTC.

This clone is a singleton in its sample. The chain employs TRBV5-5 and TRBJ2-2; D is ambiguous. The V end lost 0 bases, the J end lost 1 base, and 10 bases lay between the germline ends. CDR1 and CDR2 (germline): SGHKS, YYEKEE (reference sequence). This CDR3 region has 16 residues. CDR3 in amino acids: CASSLEPRQNTGELFF. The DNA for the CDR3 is TGTGCCAGCAGCTTGGAGCCGAGACAGAACACCGGGGAGCTGTTTTTT.

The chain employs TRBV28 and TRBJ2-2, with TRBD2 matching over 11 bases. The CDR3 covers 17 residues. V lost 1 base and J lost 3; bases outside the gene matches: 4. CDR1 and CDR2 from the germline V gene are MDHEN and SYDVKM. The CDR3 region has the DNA TGTGCCAGCAGTTTATTAGCGGGAGGGCCGCACACCGGGGAGCTGTTTTTT. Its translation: CASSLLAGGPHTGELFF.

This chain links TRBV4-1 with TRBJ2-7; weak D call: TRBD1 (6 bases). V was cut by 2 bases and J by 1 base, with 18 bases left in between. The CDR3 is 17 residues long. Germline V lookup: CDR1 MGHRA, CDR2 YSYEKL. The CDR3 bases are TGCGCCAGCAGCCAACCGACGGACAGTAGGCGGTCCTACGAGCAGTACTTC. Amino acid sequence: CASSQPTDSRRSYEQYF.

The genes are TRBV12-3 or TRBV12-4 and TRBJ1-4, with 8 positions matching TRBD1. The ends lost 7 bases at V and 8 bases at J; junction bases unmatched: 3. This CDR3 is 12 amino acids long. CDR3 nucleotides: TGTGCCAGCACACAGGGGGGCGAAAAACTGTTTTTT. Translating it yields CASTQGGEKLFF.

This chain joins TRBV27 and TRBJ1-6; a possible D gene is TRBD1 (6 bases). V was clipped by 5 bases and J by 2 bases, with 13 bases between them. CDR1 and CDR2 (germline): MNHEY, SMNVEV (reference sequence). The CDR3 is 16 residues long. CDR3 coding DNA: TGTGCCAGCAGTAACCTACAGGGTCCCTATAATTCACCCCTCCACTTT. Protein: CASSNLQGPYNSPLHF.

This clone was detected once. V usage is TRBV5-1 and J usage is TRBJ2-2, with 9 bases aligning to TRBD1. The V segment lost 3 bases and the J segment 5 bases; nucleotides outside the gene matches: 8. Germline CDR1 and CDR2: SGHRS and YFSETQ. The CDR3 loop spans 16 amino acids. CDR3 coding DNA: TGCGCCAGCAGCTCATGGGACAGGGATCGTACCGGGGAGCTGTTTTTT. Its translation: CASSSWDRDRTGELFF. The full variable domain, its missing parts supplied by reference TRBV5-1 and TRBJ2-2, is KAGVTQTPRYLIKTRGQQVTLSCSPISGHRSVSWYQQTPGQGLQFLFEYFSETQRNKGNFPGRFSGRQFSNSRSEMNVSTLELGDSALYLCASSSWDRDRTGELFFGEGSRLTVL.

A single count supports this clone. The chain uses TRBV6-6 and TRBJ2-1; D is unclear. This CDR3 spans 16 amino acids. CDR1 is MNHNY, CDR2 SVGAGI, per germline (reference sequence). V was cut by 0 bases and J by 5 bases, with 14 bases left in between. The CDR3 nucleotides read TGTGCCAGCAGTTACTCGTACAGTCCCCTCAACAATGAGCAGTTCTTC. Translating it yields CASSYSYSPLNNEQFF.

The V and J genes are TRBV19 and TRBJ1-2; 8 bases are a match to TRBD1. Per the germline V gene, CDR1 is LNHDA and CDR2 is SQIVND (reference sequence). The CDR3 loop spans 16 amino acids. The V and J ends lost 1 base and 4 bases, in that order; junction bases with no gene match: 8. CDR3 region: CASSIGGQDLGYGYTF. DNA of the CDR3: TGTGCCAGTAGTATAGGGGGACAGGATCTCGGCTATGGCTACACCTTC.

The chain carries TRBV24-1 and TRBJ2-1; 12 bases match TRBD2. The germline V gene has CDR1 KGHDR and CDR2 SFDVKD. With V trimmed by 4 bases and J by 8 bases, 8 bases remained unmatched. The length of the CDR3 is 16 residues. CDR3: CATSEGLAGHGYEQFF. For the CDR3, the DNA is TGTGCCACCAGTGAGGGACTAGCGGGCCACGGGTATGAGCAGTTCTTC.

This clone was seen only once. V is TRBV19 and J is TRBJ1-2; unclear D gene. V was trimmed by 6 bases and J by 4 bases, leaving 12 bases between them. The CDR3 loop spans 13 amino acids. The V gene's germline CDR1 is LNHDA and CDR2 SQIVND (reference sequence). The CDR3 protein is CASRTTDIYGYTF. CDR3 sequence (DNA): TGTGCCAGTAGGACCACAGATATCTATGGCTACACCTTC.

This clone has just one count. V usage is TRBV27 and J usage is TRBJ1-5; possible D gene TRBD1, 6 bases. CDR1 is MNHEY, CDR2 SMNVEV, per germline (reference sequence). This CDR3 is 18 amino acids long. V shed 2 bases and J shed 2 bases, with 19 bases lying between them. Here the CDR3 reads CASSLRGPRGDGNQPQHF. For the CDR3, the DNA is TGTGCCAGCAGTTTACGGGGACCCAGGGGCGATGGCAATCAGCCCCAGCATTTT.

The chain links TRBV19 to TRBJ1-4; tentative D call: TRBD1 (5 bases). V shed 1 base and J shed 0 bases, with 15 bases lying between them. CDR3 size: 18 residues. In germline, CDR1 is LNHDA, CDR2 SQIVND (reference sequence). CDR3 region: CASSIGGQPIATNEKLFF. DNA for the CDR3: TGTGCCAGTAGTATAGGGGGCCAACCAATCGCAACTAATGAAAAACTGTTTTTT.

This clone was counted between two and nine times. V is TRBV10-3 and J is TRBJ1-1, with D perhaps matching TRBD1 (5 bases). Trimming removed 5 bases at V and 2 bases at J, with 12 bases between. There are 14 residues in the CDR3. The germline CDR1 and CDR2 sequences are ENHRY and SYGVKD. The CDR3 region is CAISPMGQNTEAFF. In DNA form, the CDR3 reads TGTGCCATCAGTCCCATGGGGCAAAACACTGAAGCTTTCTTT.

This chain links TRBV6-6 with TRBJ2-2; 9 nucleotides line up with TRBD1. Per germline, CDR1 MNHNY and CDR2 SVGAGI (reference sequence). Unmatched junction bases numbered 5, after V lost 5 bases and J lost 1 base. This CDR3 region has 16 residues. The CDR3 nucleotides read TGTGCCAGCAGTCCCACGGGACAGGGGAACACCGGGGAGCTGTTTTTT. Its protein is CASSPTGQGNTGELFF.

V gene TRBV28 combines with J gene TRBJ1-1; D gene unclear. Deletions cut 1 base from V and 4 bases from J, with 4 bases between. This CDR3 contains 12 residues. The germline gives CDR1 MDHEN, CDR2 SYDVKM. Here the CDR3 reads CASSLSSTEAFF. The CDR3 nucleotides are TGTGCCAGCAGTTTATCCAGCACTGAAGCTTTCTTT.

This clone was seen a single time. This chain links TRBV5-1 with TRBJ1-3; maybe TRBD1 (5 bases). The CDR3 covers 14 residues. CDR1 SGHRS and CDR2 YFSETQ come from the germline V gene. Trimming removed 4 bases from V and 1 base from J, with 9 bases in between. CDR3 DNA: TGCGCCAGCAGCCGGGAGGGGTCTGGAAACACCATATATTTT. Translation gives CASSREGSGNTIYF. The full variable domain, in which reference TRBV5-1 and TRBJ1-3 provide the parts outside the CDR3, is KAGVTQTPRYLIKTRGQQVTLSCSPISGHRSVSWYQQTPGQGLQFLFEYFSETQRNKGNFPGRFSGRQFSNSRSEMNVSTLELGDSALYLCASSREGSGNTIYFGEGSWLTVV.

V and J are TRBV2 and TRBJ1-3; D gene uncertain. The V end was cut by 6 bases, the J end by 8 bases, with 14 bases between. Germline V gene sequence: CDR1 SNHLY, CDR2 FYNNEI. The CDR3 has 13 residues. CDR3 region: CASRDGKGDTIYF. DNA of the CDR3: TGTGCCAGCAGGGACGGGAAGGGTGACACCATATATTTT.

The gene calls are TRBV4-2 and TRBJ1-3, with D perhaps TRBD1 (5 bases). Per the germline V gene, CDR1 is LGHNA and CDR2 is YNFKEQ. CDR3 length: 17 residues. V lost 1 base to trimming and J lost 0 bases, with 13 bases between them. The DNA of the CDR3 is TGTGCCAGCAGCCAAGGGGCAGGGTTACACTCTGGAAACACCATATATTTT. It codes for CASSQGAGLHSGNTIYF.

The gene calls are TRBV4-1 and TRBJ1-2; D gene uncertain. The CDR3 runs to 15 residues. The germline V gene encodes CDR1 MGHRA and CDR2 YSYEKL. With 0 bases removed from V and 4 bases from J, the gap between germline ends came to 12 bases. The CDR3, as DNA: TGCGCCAGCAGCCAAGAGTTGGCAGGCCTCTATGGCTACACCTTC. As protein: CASSQELAGLYGYTF.

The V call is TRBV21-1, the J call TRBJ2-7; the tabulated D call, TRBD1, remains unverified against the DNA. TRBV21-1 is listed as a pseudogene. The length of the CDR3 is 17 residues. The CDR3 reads CASSRDTPGTGRYEQYF. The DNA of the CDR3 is TGTGCCAGCAGCCGCGACACTCCCGGGACAGGGCGCTACGAGCAGTACTTC.

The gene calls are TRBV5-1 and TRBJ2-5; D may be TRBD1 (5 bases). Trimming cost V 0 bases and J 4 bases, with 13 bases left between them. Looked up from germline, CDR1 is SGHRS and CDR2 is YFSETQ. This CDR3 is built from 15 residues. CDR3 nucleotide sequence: TGCGCCAGCAGCTTGGGCATAGGGGTATTAGAGACCCAGTACTTC. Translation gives CASSLGIGVLETQYF.

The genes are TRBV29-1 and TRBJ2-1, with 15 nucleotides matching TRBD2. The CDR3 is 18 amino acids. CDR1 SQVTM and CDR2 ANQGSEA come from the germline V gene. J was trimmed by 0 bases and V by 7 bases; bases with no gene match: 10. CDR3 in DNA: TGCAGCGCCACGGGACTAGCGGGGGGCCCTAGCTCCTACAATGAGCAGTTCTTC. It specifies CSATGLAGGPSSYNEQFF.

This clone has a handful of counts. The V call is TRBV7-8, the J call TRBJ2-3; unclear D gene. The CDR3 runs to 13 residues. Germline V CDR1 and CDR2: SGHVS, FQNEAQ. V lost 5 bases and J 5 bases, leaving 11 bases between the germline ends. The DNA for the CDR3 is TGTGCCAGCAGCCACCGACTTATAGATACGCAGTATTTT. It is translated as CASSHRLIDTQYF.

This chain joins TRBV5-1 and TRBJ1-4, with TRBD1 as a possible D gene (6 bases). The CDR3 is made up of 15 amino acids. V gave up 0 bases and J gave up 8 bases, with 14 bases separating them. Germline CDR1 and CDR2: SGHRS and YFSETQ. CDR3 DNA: TGCGCCAGCAGCTTGGCGCTCAGGGGAGGGGAAAAACTGTTTTTT. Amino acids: CASSLALRGGEKLFF.

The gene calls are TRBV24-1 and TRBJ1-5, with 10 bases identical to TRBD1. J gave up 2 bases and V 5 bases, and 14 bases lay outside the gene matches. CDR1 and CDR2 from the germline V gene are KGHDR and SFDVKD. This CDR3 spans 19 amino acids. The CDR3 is CATSGKGQGSSYRNQPQHF. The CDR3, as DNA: TGTGCCACCAGTGGTAAGGGACAGGGGTCCTCTTACCGCAATCAGCCCCAGCATTTT.

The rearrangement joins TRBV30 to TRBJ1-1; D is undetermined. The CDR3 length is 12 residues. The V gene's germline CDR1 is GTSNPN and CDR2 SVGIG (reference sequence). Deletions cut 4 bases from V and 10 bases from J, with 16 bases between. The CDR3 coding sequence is TGTGCCTGGACAGGTGGCCGTATTGGAGCTTTCTTT. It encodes CAWTGGRIGAFF.

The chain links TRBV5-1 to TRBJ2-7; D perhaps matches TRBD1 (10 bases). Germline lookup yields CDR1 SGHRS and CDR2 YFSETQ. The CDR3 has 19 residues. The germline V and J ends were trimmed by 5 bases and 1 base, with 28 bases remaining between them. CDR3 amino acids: CASSRRQGAVAGVSYEQYF. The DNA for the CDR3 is TGCGCCAGCAGTAGAAGACAGGGGGCAGTAGCGGGAGTGTCCTACGAGCAGTACTTC.